The rows below give T cell receptor beta chains drawn from one sample of a study of breast tumors, draining lymph nodes, adjacent tissues. TCRdb independently ran MiXCR on the multiplex PCR reads; one entry per CDR3 protein. The sample has 100,000 to 150,000 distinct CDR3 sequences, about 20% seen once; the top ten hold roughly 3.5%. Material: axillary lymph node tissue. Receptor source: a female donor with breast cancer. Some clones in this sample may be carry-over from other donors' samples. The CDR3 runs from the conserved cysteine through the conserved F or W. The D gene is left open where the match is weak. Clone size is stated in some rows and not others, as once, few, many or a class when expanded.

cdr3_nt cdr3_aa d_call j_call clone_size v_call
TGTGCCAGCCGGGAGTCCACGGGAAAACTGTTTTTT CASRESTGKLFF NA TRBJ1-4 NA TRBV6-2/TRBV6-3
TGCGCCAGCAGCTTGGAGTGGTCGGGGACTGAAGCTTTCTTT CASSLEWSGTEAFF NA TRBJ1-1 NA TRBV5-1
TGTGCCAGCAGCCAGGGGGCGACGGGGGAGCTGTTTTTT CASSQGATGELFF TRBD1 TRBJ2-2 few TRBV28
TGTGCCAGCAGTGAAGTGCAGGGGGGCTACACCTTC CASSEVQGGYTF NA TRBJ1-2 many TRBV6-1
TGTGACAGCAGCCCCAGTCTAGCGGGTTTCTACAATGAGCAGTTCTTC CDSSPSLAGFYNEQFF TRBD2 TRBJ2-1 NA TRBV3-1
TGTGCCAGCACTGAGGGGGCAGGGGGGCAGCCCCAGCATTTT CASTEGAGGQPQHF TRBD1 TRBJ1-5 NA TRBV6-1
TGTGCCAGCAGCGTAGTTGGGGACCTCCCGGGGGACGAGCAGTACTTC CASSVVGDLPGDEQYF NA TRBJ2-7 many TRBV9
TGTGCCAGTAGTATAGATTACCGTCCGGAAAAACTGTTTTTT CASSIDYRPEKLFF NA TRBJ1-4 many TRBV19
TGCGCCAGCAGCCAAGATTCGGAGGGGACTAGCGGGGGGGCTGATACGCAGTATTTT CASSQDSEGTSGGADTQYF TRBD2 TRBJ2-3 NA TRBV4-1
TGTGCCAGCAGCTCTCGTTGGGGGGGGCCCCAGCATTTT CASSSRWGGPQHF NA TRBJ1-5 few TRBV28
TGTGCCAGCAGTGAAGCCCCGACTAGTAACGAGCAGTACTTC CASSEAPTSNEQYF NA TRBJ2-7 NA TRBV2
TGTGCCAGCAGTTACGCGGGAACGAGACAGGGGAATTTTGGCTATGGCTACACCTTC CASSYAGTRQGNFGYGYTF TRBD1 TRBJ1-2 NA TRBV6-5
TGTGCCAGCAGCGCTAATACAGATACGCAGTATTTT CASSANTDTQYF NA TRBJ2-3 NA TRBV25-1
TGTGCCAGCAGCCCCCGGACAGAGAATAATTCGCCCCTCCGCTTT CASSPRTENNSPLRF NA TRBJ1-6 NA TRBV9
TGTGCCAGCAGTTTTGCTAGCGGGGTATACAATGAGCAGTTCTTC CASSFASGVYNEQFF TRBD2 TRBJ2-1 NA TRBV12-3/TRBV12-4
TGTGCCAGCAGCGCCACTGGGAGGGGGGGCGAGCAGTTCTTC CASSATGRGGEQFF NA TRBJ2-1 many TRBV7-3
TGTGCCAGCAGAACAGGGTCTCAGCCCCAGCATTTT CASRTGSQPQHF NA TRBJ1-5 many TRBV27
TGTGCCACCTTTGCCCCAGGGTATAATTCACCCCTCCACTTT CATFAPGYNSPLHF NA TRBJ1-6 many TRBV24-1
TGTGCCAGCAGCTTAGTAGGACTAGCGGGGGGAGGAGAGACCCAGTACTTC CASSLVGLAGGGETQYF TRBD2 TRBJ2-5 once TRBV7-2
TGCAGTGCTAGGGTAGTAGCGGGAGTCGGTGAGCAGTTCTTC CSARVVAGVGEQFF TRBD2 TRBJ2-1 many TRBV20-1
TGTGCCAGCAGCGCCCCTGGCGGGGGCACCGGGGAGCTGTTTTTT CASSAPGGGTGELFF TRBD2 TRBJ2-2 few TRBV27
TGTGCCAGCAGCTCTTCGGGACTAGCTTATCTCGAGCAGTACTTC CASSSSGLAYLEQYF TRBD2 TRBJ2-7 many TRBV11-3
TGTGCCAGCAGATTACAGGGGTATGGCTACACCTTC CASRLQGYGYTF TRBD1 TRBJ1-2 many TRBV6-1
TGCAGTGCAGCTTCCGGGGCCACCGCGGATGGCTACACCTTC CSAASGATADGYTF NA TRBJ1-2 many TRBV20-1
TGCAGTGCCCAAGGAGAGACTAACTATGGCTACACCTTC CSAQGETNYGYTF NA TRBJ1-2 many TRBV20-1
TGCAGTGCTAGTGAGGGTACTCAGCCCCAGCATTTT CSASEGTQPQHF NA TRBJ1-5 many TRBV20-1
TGTGCCAGTAGCACCGAGCTAGCGGCGAACACCGGGGAGCTGTTTTTT CASSTELAANTGELFF TRBD2 TRBJ2-2 many TRBV19
TGCAGTGCTGGACAGGGCAATCAGCCCCAGCATTTT CSAGQGNQPQHF TRBD1 TRBJ1-5 NA TRBV20-1
TGCAGTGCTAGAACCAGCACCAGCTCCTACAATGAGCAGTTCTTC CSARTSTSSYNEQFF NA TRBJ2-1 many TRBV20-1
TGTGTCAGCAGCTTAGGGTCCTATGGCTACACCTTC CVSSLGSYGYTF NA TRBJ1-2 NA TRBV11-2
TGTGCCAGCTCAAAGGGGCCTGGTGTCCACGAGCAGTACTTC CASSKGPGVHEQYF NA TRBJ2-7 many TRBV18
TGTGCCAGCAGTTACGCGGACAGCCTTGATGAGCAGTTCTTC CASSYADSLDEQFF NA TRBJ2-1 many TRBV6-2/TRBV6-3
TGCAGTGCTAGAGAACCGTATTCCTCTGGAAACACCATATATTTT CSAREPYSSGNTIYF NA TRBJ1-3 many TRBV20-1
TGTGCCAGCAGCTTGAACGGACTAGCGGGGGGAAAAGATACGCAGTATTTT CASSLNGLAGGKDTQYF TRBD2 TRBJ2-3 few TRBV5-8
TGTGCCAGCAGTTTATCCGAGGGGGGATACGAGCAGTACTTC CASSLSEGGYEQYF NA TRBJ2-7 NA TRBV27
TGTGCCAGCTCCCGGCCAGGGGGCAAATACGAGCAGTACTTC CASSRPGGKYEQYF TRBD1 TRBJ2-7 NA TRBV7-9
TGTGCCAGCTCATTGGAGGTTGGGACACTTTATAGACTTTACTTC CASSLEVGTLYRLYF NA TRBJ2-7 few TRBV18
TGCAGCGCTCGGGGACTAGCGAACGAGCAGTACTTC CSARGLANEQYF TRBD2 TRBJ2-7 many TRBV29-1
TGCAGTGCTAGGAACCGGACCTACAATGAGCAGTTCTTC CSARNRTYNEQFF NA TRBJ2-1 NA TRBV20-1
TGTGCCAGCAGCTTCCCTGCAGGGACTGGGACTACAGACACCTTC CASSFPAGTGTTDTF NA TRBJ1-2 NA TRBV7-2
TGTGCCAGCAGGCAGCGGGAGACCACCGGGGAGCTGTTTTTT CASRQRETTGELFF TRBD2 TRBJ2-2 many TRBV7-2